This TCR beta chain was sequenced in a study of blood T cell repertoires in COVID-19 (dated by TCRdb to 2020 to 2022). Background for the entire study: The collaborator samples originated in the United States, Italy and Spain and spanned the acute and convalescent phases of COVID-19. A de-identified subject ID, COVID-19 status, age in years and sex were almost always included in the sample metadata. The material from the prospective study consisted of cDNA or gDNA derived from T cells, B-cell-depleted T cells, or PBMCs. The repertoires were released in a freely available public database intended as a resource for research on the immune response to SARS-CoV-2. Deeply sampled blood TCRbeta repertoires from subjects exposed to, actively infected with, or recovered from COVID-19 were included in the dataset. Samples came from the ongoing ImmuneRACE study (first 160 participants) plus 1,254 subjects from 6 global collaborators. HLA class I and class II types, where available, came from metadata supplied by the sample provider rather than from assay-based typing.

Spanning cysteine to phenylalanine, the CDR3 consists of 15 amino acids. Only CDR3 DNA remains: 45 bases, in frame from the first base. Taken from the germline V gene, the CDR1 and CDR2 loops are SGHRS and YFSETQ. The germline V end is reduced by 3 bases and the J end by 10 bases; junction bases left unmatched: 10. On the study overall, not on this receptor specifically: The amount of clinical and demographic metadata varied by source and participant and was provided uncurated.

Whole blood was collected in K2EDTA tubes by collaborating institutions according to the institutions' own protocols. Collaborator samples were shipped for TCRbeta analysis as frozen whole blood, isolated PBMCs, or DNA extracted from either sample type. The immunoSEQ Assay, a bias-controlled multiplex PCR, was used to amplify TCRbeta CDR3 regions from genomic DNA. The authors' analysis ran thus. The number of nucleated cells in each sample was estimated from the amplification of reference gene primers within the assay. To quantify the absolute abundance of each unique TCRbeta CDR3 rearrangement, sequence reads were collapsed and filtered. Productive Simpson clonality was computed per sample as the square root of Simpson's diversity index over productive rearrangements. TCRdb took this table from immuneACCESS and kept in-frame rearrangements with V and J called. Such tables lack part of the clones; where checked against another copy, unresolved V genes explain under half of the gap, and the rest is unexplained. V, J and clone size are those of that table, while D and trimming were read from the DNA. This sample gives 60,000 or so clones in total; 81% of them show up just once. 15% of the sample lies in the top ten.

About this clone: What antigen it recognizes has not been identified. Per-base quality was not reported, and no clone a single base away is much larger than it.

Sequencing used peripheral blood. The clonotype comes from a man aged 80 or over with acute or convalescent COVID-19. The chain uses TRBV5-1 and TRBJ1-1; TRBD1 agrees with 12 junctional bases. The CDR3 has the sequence CASSSGDRGQEGAFF. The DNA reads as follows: TGCGCCAGCAGCTCTGGGGACAGGGGGCAGGAGGGAGCTTTCTTT.